Detailed here is one TCR beta chain. The method was immunoSEQ multiplex PCR; TCRdb's version includes in-frame clones alone and lacks a portion of them. The sample holds around 110,000 clones, around 84% seen once. The sample originates from a study of blood T cell repertoires in COVID-19. Study background: PBMCs, B-cell-depleted T cells, or T cells provided the cDNA or gDNA that made up the material.

Germline CDR1 is SGHVS and CDR2 is FQNEAQ. V lost 5 bases, J lost 7 bases, and 11 bases lay in between. The length of the CDR3 is 13 residues. The sequencing input was peripheral blood. The J gene is TRBJ1-4, the V gene TRBV7-8; no definite D call. The clonotype comes from a man aged 35-49 years with acute or convalescent COVID-19. CDR3 sequence reads: CASSPPSVEKLFF. CDR3 DNA sequence: TGTGCCAGCAGCCCCCCGAGCGTTGAAAAACTGTTTTTT.